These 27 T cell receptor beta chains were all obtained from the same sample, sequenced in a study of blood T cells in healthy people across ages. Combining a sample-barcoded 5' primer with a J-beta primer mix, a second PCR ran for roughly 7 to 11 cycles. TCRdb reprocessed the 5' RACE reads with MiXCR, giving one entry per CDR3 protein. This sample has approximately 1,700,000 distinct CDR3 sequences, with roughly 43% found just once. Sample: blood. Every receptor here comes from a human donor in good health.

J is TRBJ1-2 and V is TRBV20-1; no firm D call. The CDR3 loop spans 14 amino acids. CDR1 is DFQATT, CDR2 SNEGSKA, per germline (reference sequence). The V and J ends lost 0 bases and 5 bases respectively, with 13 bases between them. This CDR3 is CSARDGDRGYGYTF. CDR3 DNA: TGCAGTGCTAGAGATGGGGATCGGGGATATGGCTACACCTTC.

The CDR3 protein is CASSLVTRGEQFF. CDR3 bases: TGCGCCAGCAGCTTGGTGACCCGGGGAGAGCAGTTCTTC. V and J are TRBV5-1 and TRBJ2-1; D is perhaps TRBD2 (5 bases). V gave up 0 bases and J gave up 10 bases, with 11 bases separating them. Germline CDR1 is SGHRS and CDR2 is YFSETQ. The CDR3 extends over 13 amino acids. Using reference TRBV5-1 and TRBJ2-1 for the parts outside the CDR3, the full variable domain is KAGVTQTPRYLIKTRGQQVTLSCSPISGHRSVSWYQQTPGQGLQFLFEYFSETQRNKGNFPGRFSGRQFSNSRSEMNVSTLELGDSALYLCASSLVTRGEQFFGPGTRLTVL.

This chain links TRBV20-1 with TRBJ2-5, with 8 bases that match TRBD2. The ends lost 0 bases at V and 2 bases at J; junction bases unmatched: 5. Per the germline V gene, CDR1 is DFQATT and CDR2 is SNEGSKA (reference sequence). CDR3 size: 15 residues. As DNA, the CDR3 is TGCAGTGCTAGAGATCGAACTAGCGGACAAGAGACCCAGTACTTC. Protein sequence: CSARDRTSGQETQYF.

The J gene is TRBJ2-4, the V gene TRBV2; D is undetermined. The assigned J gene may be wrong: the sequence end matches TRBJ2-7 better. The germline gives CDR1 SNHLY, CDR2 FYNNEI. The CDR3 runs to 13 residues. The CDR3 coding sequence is TGTGCCAGCGATCCAGGAAACACCTACGAGCAGTACTTC. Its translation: CASDPGNTYEQYF.

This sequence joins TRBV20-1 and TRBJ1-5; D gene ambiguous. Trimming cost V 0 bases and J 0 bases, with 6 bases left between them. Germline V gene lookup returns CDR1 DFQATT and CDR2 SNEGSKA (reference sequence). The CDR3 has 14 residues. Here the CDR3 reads CSARDIYSNQPQHF. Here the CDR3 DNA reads TGCAGTGCTAGAGATATTTATAGCAATCAGCCCCAGCATTTT.

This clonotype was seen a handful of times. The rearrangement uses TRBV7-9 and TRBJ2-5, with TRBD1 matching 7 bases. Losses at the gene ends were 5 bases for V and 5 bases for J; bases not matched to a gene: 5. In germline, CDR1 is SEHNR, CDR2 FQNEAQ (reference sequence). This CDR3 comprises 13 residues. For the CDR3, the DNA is TGTGCCAGCAGCATTTCGACAGGGGAGACCCAGTACTTC. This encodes CASSISTGETQYF.

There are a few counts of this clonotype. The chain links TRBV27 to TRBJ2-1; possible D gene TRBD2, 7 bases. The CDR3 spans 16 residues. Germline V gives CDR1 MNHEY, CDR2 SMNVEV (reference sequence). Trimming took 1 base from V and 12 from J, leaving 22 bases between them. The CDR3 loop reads CASSLLGGEFVEAQFF. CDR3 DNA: TGTGCCAGCAGTTTATTAGGGGGGGAGTTTGTTGAGGCGCAGTTCTTC.

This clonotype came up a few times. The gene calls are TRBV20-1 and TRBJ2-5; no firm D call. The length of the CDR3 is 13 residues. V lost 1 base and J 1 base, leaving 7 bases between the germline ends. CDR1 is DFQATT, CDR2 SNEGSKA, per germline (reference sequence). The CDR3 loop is CSARVHLQETQYF. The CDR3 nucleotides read TGCAGTGCTAGAGTTCATCTCCAAGAGACCCAGTACTTC.

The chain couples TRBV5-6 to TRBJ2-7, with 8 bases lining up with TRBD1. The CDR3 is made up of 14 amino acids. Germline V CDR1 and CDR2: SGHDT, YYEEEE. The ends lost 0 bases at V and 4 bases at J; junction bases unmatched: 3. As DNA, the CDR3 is TGTGCCAGCAGCTTGGAGGACAGGGAATACGAGCAGTACTTC. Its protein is CASSLEDREYEQYF.

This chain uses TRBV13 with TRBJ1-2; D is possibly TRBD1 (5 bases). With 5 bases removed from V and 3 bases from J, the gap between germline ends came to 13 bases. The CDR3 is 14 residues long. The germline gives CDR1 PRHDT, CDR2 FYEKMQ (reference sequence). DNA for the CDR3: TGTGCCAGCAGCAAAAGGGAAGGGGACTATGGCTACACCTTC. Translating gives CASSKREGDYGYTF.

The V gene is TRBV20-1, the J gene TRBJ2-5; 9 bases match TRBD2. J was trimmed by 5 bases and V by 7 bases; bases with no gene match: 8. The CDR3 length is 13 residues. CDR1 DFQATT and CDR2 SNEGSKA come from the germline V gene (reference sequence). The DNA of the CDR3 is TGCAGTGTTGGCGGGGGGGCATTGGAGACCCAGTACTTC. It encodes CSVGGGALETQYF.

The chain's CDR3 is CASSLYFRGSAFF. The CDR3, as DNA: TGTGCCAGCAGTTTATATTTTCGGGGTTCAGCTTTCTTT. The chain recombines TRBV12-3 or TRBV12-4 with TRBJ1-1; D unresolved. This CDR3 has 13 amino acids. V shed 2 bases and J shed 10 bases, with 14 bases lying between them.

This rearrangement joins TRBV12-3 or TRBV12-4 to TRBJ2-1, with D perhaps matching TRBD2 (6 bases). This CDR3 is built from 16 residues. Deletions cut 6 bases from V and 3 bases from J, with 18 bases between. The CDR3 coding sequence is TGTGCCAGCAGCCGTTCCGGCGGGGCTAACTACAATGAGCAGTTCTTC. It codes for CASSRSGGANYNEQFF.

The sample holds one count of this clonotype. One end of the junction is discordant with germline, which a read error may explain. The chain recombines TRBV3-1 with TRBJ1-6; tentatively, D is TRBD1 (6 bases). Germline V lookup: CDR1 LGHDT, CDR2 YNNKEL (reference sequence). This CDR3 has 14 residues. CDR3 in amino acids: CVSSDRPGNSPLHF. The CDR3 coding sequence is TGTGTCAGCAGCGACAGGCCAGGGAATTCACCCCTCCACTTT.

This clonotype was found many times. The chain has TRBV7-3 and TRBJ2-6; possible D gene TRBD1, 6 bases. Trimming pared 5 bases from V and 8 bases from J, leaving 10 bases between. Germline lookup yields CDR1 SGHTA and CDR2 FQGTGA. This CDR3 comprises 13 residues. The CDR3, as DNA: TGTGCCAGCAGCCCCGGACAGTCCAACGTCCTGACTTTC. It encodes CASSPGQSNVLTF.

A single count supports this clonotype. The CDR3 DNA reads TGCAGTGCTAGAATTCCCCAGCTGGAGACCCAGTACTTC. Translated, it gives CSARIPQLETQYF. The genes are TRBV20-1 and TRBJ2-5; no reliable D call. This CDR3 comprises 13 residues. The V gene's germline CDR1 is DFQATT and CDR2 SNEGSKA (reference sequence). V was trimmed by 2 bases and J by 5 bases, leaving 12 bases between them.

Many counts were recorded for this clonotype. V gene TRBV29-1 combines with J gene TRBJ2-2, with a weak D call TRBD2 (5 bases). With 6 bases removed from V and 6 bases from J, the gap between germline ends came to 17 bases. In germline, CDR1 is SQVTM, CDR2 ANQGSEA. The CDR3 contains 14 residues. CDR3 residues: CSVYITSGPGELFF. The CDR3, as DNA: TGCAGCGTCTACATTACTAGTGGGCCCGGGGAGCTGTTTTTT.

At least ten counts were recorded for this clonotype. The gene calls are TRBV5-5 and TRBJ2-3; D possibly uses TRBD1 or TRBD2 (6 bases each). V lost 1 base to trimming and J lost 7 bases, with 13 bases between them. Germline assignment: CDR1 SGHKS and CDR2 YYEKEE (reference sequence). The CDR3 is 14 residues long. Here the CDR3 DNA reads TGTGCCAGCAGCTTGACGGGGGCGACTTATACGCAGTATTTT. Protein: CASSLTGATYTQYF.

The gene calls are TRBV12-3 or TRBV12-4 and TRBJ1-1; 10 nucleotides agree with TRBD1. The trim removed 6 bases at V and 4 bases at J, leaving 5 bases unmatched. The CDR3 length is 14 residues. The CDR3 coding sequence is TGTGCCAGCAGCCCCGGACAGGGGGTCACTGAAGCTTTCTTT. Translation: CASSPGQGVTEAFF.

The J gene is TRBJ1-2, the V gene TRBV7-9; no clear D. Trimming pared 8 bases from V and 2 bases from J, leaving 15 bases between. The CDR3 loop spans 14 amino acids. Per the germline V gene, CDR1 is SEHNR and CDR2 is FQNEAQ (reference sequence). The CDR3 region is CASHGVVSNYGYTF. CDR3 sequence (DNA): TGTGCCAGCCACGGAGTAGTTTCGAACTATGGCTACACCTTC.

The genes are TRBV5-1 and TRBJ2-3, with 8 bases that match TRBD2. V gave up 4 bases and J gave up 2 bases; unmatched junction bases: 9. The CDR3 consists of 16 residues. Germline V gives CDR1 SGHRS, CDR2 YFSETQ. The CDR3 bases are TGCGCCAGCAGCCTCCTCACTAGCGGCACCACAGATACGCAGTATTTT. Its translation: CASSLLTSGTTDTQYF.

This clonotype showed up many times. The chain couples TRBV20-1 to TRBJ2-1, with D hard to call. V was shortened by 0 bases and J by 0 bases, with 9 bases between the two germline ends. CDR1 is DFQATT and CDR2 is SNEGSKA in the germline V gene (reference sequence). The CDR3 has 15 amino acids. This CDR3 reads CSARDWVLSYNEQFF. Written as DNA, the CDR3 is TGCAGTGCTAGAGATTGGGTCCTCTCCTACAATGAGCAGTTCTTC.

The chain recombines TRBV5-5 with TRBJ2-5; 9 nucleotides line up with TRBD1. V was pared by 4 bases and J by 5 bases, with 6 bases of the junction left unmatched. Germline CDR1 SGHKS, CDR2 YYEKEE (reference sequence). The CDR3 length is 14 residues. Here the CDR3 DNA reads TGTGCCAGCAGCACTACAGGGGGCGTCGAGACCCAGTACTTC. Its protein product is CASSTTGGVETQYF.

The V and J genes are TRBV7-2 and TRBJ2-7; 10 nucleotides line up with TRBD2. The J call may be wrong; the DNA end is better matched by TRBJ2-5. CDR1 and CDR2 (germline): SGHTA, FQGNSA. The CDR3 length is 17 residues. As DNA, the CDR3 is TGTGCCAGCAGCTTTTGGACTAGCGGAAATGCCGGGGGGACCCAGTACTTC. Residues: CASSFWTSGNAGGTQYF.

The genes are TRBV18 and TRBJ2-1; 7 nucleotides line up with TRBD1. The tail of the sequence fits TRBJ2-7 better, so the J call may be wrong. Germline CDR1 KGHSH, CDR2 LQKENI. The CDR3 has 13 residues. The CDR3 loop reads CASTWDRTYEQYF. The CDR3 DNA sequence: TGTGCCAGCACATGGGACAGAACCTACGAGCAGTACTTC.

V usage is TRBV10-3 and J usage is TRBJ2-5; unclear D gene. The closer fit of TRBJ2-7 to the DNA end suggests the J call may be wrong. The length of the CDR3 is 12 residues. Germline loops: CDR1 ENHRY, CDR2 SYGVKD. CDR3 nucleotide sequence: TGTGCCATCAGTGACAAGACCGGCGAGCAGTACTTC. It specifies CAISDKTGEQYF.

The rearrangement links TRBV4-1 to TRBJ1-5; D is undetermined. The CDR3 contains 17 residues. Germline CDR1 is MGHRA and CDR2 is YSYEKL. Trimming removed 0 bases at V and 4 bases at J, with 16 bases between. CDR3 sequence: CASSQDLAKLENQPQHF. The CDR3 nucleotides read TGCGCCAGCAGCCAAGATTTGGCTAAATTGGAGAATCAGCCCCAGCATTTT.